This is a list of T cell receptor beta chains from one sample in a study of identical twins. TCRdb processed the 5' RACE reads anew with MiXCR; each CDR3 protein has one entry. The sample yields fewer than 900,000 distinct CDR3 sequences, roughly 18% seen once. The same data also contributed to another study, on T cells expressing NK-cell markers.

The sample taken for sequencing was PBMCs. The receptors come from a young woman in good health. CDR3s include the opening cysteine and the closing phenylalanine or tryptophan. A D gene is named only where the DNA matches it firmly. Some rows mark clone size as missing; the rest say once, few, many or name a class of expanded clone.

>.|TRBJ2-3|TRBV20-1|few
CSARDPPLSVDTQYF
TGCAGTGCTAGAGATCCCCCGCTTAGTGTGGATACGCAGTATTTT
>TRBD2|TRBJ2-1|TRBV7-2|few
CASSPRTSSGVQFF
TGTGCCAGCAGCCCAAGGACTAGCTCTGGGGTGCAGTTCTTC
>TRBD2|TRBJ2-3|TRBV20-1|.
CSARDGRLAITDTQYF
TGCAGTGCTAGAGATGGGCGACTAGCGATCACAGATACGCAGTATTTT
>.|TRBJ2-2|TRBV20-1|.
CSARRRGTGNTGELFF
TGCAGTGCTAGACGGCGAGGCACGGGTAACACCGGGGAGCTGTTTTTT
>.|TRBJ2-3|TRBV24-1|few
CATSDVGADTDTQYF
TGTGCCACCAGTGATGTGGGGGCGGACACAGATACGCAGTATTTT
>TRBD2|TRBJ2-2|TRBV10-2|few
CASRFGLAGSPTAELFF
TGCGCCAGCAGATTCGGACTAGCGGGGTCTCCGACCGCGGAGCTGTTTTTT
>.|TRBJ2-1|TRBV6-2/TRBV6-3|few
CASSYSREPWDEQFF
TGTGCCAGCAGTTACTCGAGGGAGCCCTGGGATGAGCAGTTCTTC
>.|TRBJ2-2|TRBV10-3|few
CAIRQETNTGELFF
TGTGCCATCAGACAGGAAACGAACACCGGGGAGCTGTTTTTT
>TRBD1|TRBJ2-1|TRBV6-1|.
CASSVLDRGPFF
TGTGCCAGCAGTGTATTGGACAGGGGGCCTTTCTTC
>.|TRBJ2-7|TRBV5-6|.
CASSIGGGGHHEQYF
TGTGCCAGCAGCATAGGTGGAGGGGGGCATCACGAGCAGTACTTC
>.|TRBJ2-1|TRBV6-2/TRBV6-3|few
CASSYSEGYEQFF
TGTGCCAGCAGTTACTCGGAAGGGTATGAGCAGTTCTTC
>.|TRBJ1-2|TRBV12-3/TRBV12-4|few
CASSPGRLVAANYGYTF
TGTGCCAGCAGTCCCGGACGACTAGTGGCGGCTAACTATGGCTACACCTTC
>TRBD1|TRBJ1-2|TRBV20-1|few
CSATGFNGYTF
TGCAGTGCGACAGGGTTTAATGGCTACACCTTC
>.|TRBJ2-1|TRBV12-3/TRBV12-4|few
CASSLGQGIRIEQFF
TGTGCCAGCAGTTTAGGCCAGGGGATTAGAATTGAGCAGTTCTTC
>.|TRBJ2-2|TRBV4-3|.
CASSRYRDSNTGELFF
TGCGCCAGCAGCAGATACAGGGATTCCAACACCGGGGAGCTGTTTTTT
>.|TRBJ2-2|TRBV7-9|.
CASSLTIGGELFF
TGTGCCAGCAGCTTAACGATTGGCGGGGAGCTGTTTTTT
>TRBD2|TRBJ2-1|TRBV7-2|.
CASSPRTRYNEQFF
TGTGCCAGCAGCCCAAGGACTAGGTACAATGAGCAGTTCTTC
>.|TRBJ1-2|TRBV5-6|.
CASSLIADGYTF
TGTGCCAGCAGCTTGATTGCTGATGGCTACACCTTC
>TRBD1|TRBJ1-1|TRBV25-1|few
CASSEDRGRAFF
TGTGCCAGCAGTGAGGACAGGGGGCGAGCTTTCTTT
>TRBD2|TRBJ2-5|TRBV27|.
CASTRTSGGARETQYF
TGTGCCAGCACCCGGACTAGCGGGGGGGCCAGGGAGACCCAGTACTTC
>.|TRBJ2-5|TRBV20-1|.
CSARVGRPRETQYF
TGCAGTGCTAGAGTCGGCAGGCCTAGGGAGACCCAGTACTTC
>TRBD2|TRBJ2-5|TRBV7-2|.
CASSWRIAGVWETQYF
TGTGCCAGCAGCTGGAGGATAGCGGGGGTCTGGGAGACCCAGTACTTC
>.|TRBJ1-2|TRBV5-6|.
CASSLNFERRYTF
TGTGCCAGCAGCTTGAATTTTGAGAGACGCTACACCTTC
>TRBD2|TRBJ2-1|TRBV20-1|few
CSASGTSDSNNEQFF
TGCAGTGCTTCCGGGACTAGCGACAGCAACAATGAGCAGTTCTTC
>TRBD2|TRBJ2-1|TRBV10-3|.
CAIRGILGGRISDEQFF
TGTGCCATCAGGGGGATATTGGGCGGGAGGATTTCGGATGAGCAGTTCTTC
>TRBD2|TRBJ2-1|TRBV15|many
CATSPGTSGSNEQFF
TGTGCCACCAGCCCGGGGACTAGCGGGAGCAATGAGCAGTTCTTC
>.|TRBJ1-4|TRBV9|.
CASSRTPNEKLFF
TGTGCCAGCAGTCGGACACCTAATGAAAAACTGTTTTTT
>TRBD1|TRBJ2-7|TRBV12-3/TRBV12-4|.
CASSPSGGIGYEQYF
TGTGCCAGCAGTCCCTCAGGGGGCATCGGATACGAGCAGTACTTC
>.|TRBJ1-4|TRBV5-5|.
CASSFMAATNEKLFF
TGTGCCAGCAGCTTCATGGCAGCAACTAATGAAAAACTGTTTTTT
>TRBD1|TRBJ1-1|TRBV10-3|few
CAISRQGNTEAFF
TGTGCCATCAGCAGACAGGGGAACACTGAAGCTTTCTTT
>.|TRBJ2-1|TRBV29-1|.
CSGGWANEQFF
TGCAGCGGGGGGTGGGCCAATGAGCAGTTCTTC
>.|TRBJ2-7|TRBV6-6|few
CASNGLPAGEQYF
TGTGCCAGCAATGGACTTCCTGCGGGCGAGCAGTACTTC
>.|TRBJ2-3|TRBV5-1|.
CASSLVGEDTQYF
TGCGCCAGCAGCTTGGTGGGGGAAGATACGCAGTATTTT
>.|TRBJ2-1|TRBV3-1|.
CASSLAMDRFGGEQFF
TGTGCCAGCAGCCTCGCAATGGATAGATTCGGTGGTGAGCAGTTCTTC
>.|TRBJ1-1|TRBV2|few
CASSARQVMNTEAFF
TGTGCCAGCAGTGCTAGACAGGTGATGAACACTGAAGCTTTCTTT
>.|TRBJ2-1|TRBV20-1|.
CSASTGTVSNEQFF
TGCAGTGCTAGTACCGGGACTGTTTCCAATGAGCAGTTCTTC
>TRBD2|TRBJ2-7|TRBV29-1|few
CSVTSGRAYEQYF
TGCAGCGTAACTAGCGGGAGGGCCTACGAGCAGTACTTC
>TRBD1|TRBJ2-3|TRBV10-3|.
CAIRITGGGKDTQYF
TGTGCCATCAGGATTACAGGGGGCGGGAAAGATACGCAGTATTTT
>.|TRBJ2-7|TRBV4-1|.
CASSQGGDEQYF
TGCGCCAGCAGCCAGGGAGGAGACGAGCAGTACTTC
>TRBD2|TRBJ2-4|TRBV20-1|.
CSARRLGTSGAKNIQYF
TGCAGTGCCCGAAGACTCGGGACTAGCGGGGCCAAAAACATTCAGTACTTC
>.|TRBJ2-3|TRBV20-1|.
CSARSGGGTQYF
TGCAGTGCTAGGTCCGGGGGCGGTACGCAGTATTTT